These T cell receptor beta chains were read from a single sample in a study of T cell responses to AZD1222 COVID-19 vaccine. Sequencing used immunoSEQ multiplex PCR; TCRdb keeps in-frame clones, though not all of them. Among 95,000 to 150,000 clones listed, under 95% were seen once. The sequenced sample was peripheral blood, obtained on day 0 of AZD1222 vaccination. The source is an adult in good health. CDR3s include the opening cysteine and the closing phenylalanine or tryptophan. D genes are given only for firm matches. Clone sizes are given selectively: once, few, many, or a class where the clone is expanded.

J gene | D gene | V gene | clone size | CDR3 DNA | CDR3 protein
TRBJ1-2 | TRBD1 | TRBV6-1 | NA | TGTGCCAGCAGTGAGACGCCCGGGACAGGGAGCTCTCTCACCTTC | CASSETPGTGSSLTF
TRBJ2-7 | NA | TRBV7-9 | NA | TGTGCCAGCAGCTTAGGGGGCGACGAGCAGTACTTC | CASSLGGDEQYF
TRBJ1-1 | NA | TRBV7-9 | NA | TGTGCCAGCAGCTCCGCCGGGGGGAGTCGAAGTGGAACTGAAGCTTTCTTT | CASSSAGGSRSGTEAFF
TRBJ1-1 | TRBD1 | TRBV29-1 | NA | TGCAGCGTTGGGGCTTGGGACAGAGACACTGAAGCTTTCTTT | CSVGAWDRDTEAFF
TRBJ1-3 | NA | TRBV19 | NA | TGTGCCAGTAGTCCCCGGGGCGGAGTCTCTGGAAACACCATATATTTT | CASSPRGGVSGNTIYF
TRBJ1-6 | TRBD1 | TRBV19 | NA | TGTGCCAGTCAGACCGGGACAGGGCATTTTGGAAGCTCCTATAATTCACCCCTCCACTTT | CASQTGTGHFGSSYNSPLHF
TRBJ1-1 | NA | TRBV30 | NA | TGTGCCTGGAGTCCAGATTGGGCCGGGGGCACTGAAGCTTTCTTT | CAWSPDWAGGTEAFF
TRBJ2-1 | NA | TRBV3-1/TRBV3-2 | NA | TGTGCCAGCAGAAGAAGGGGCGATGAGCAGTTCTTC | CASRRRGDEQFF
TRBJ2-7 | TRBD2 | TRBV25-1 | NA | TGTGCCAGCAGTAGGGGTAGCGGGACCGGCTACGAGCAGTACTTC | CASSRGSGTGYEQYF
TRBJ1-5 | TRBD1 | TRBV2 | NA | TGTGCCAGCAGGCAGGACAGGGCCAATCAGCCCCAGCATTTT | CASRQDRANQPQHF
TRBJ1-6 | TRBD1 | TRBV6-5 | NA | TGTGCCAGCATTGGACAGGGATGGTATTCACCCCTCCACTTT | CASIGQGWYSPLHF
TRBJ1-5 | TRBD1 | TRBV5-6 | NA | TGTGCCAGCAGCCAAGGGACAGGGGATATCAATCAGCCCCAGCATTTT | CASSQGTGDINQPQHF
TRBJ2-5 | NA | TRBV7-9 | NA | TGTGCCAGCAGCTATTGGACAGCCCAAGAGACCCAGTACTTC | CASSYWTAQETQYF
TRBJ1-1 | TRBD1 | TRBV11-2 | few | TGTGCCAGCAGCTCGCCCCTCATTCCGGGACAGGTGAGGGAGACTGAAGCTTTCTTT | CASSSPLIPGQVRETEAFF
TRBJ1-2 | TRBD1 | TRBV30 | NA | TGTGCCTGGGGCAGACAGGGCGGAGGCTATGGCTACACCTTC | CAWGRQGGGYGYTF
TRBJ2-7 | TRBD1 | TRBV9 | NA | TGTGCCAGCAGCGTAGGGCCCTGGGTACGGGACAGGAACGAGCAGTACTTC | CASSVGPWVRDRNEQYF
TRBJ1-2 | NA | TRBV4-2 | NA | TGTGCCAGCAGCCAACAGTGGAATTATTATGGCTACACCTTC | CASSQQWNYYGYTF
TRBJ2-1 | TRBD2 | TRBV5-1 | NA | TGCGCCAGCAGTCTGGTGGGGAGGGATGACAATGAGCAGTTCTTC | CASSLVGRDDNEQFF
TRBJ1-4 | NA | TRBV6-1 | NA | TGTGCCAGCACTCCGTCTGAAAAACTGTTTTTT | CASTPSEKLFF
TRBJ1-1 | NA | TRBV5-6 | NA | TGTGCCAGCAGCTTAGCCGGACGGTGGGAAACTGAAGCTTTCTTT | CASSLAGRWETEAFF
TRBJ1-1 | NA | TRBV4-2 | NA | TGTGCCAGCAGCCGATTGACCACAGGGAACACTGAAGCTTTCTTT | CASSRLTTGNTEAFF
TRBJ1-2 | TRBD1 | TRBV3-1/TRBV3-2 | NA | TGTGCCAGCAGCCAAGGACAGGGGGTTAGTGGCTACACCTTC | CASSQGQGVSGYTF
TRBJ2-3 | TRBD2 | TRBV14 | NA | TGTGCCAGCAGCCAAGAAATCAGCGGGAGGGGGGATACGCAGTATTTT | CASSQEISGRGDTQYF
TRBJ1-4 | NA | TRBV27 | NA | TGTGCCAGCAGTTTATCAGGCGGGGTATGGGAAAAACTGTTTTTT | CASSLSGGVWEKLFF
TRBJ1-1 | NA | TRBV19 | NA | TGTGCCTCGTCTTACGGGGGACGAAACACTGAAGCTTTCTTT | CASSYGGRNTEAFF
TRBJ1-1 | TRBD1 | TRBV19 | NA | TGTGCCAGTAGTATCCCGACAGGGCCTAACACTGAAGCTTTCTTT | CASSIPTGPNTEAFF
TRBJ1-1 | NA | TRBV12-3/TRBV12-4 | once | TGTGCCAGCAGCCTCGGAGCCCGCGCTGAAGCTTTCTTT | CASSLGARAEAFF